This is a list of T cell receptor beta chains from one sample in a study of T cell responses to AZD1222 COVID-19 vaccine. Profiled with immunoSEQ multiplex PCR; TCRdb holds only in-frame clones, not every one. This table has 150,000 to 200,000 clones, around 88% appearing once. The source was peripheral blood, collected 28 days after the second AZD1222 dose. The receptors shown here come from an adult who received the AZD1222 COVID-19 vaccine. CDR3s include the opening cysteine and the closing phenylalanine or tryptophan. A D gene is named only where the DNA matches it firmly.

v_call: TRBV28; j_call: TRBJ2-7; d_call: TRBD2; cdr3_nt: TGTGCCAGCCGAACTAGCGGGGGCTCCCTGGCGTACTTC; cdr3_aa: CASRTSGGSLAYF
v_call: TRBV20-1; j_call: TRBJ1-2; d_call: .; cdr3_nt: TGCAGTGCCCGGGCGGTAGGCTACACCTTC; cdr3_aa: CSARAVGYTF
v_call: TRBV5-1; j_call: TRBJ2-5; d_call: .; cdr3_nt: TGCGCCAGCAGCTTGGACGGCCAAGGAACCCAGTACTTC; cdr3_aa: CASSLDGQGTQYF
v_call: TRBV4-1; j_call: TRBJ1-2; d_call: TRBD1; cdr3_nt: TGCGCCAGCAGCGTAAACCCAGGGGGACAGTATGGCTACACCTTC; cdr3_aa: CASSVNPGGQYGYTF
v_call: TRBV19; j_call: TRBJ1-6; d_call: TRBD1; cdr3_nt: TGTGCCAGTAGTAGGGACAGGGGGCGAGGATCACCCCTCCACTTT; cdr3_aa: CASSRDRGRGSPLHF
v_call: TRBV29-1; j_call: TRBJ1-2; d_call: .; cdr3_nt: TGCAGCGTTGAATTCCCGCGGGGGACGATCTATGGCTACACCTTC; cdr3_aa: CSVEFPRGTIYGYTF
v_call: TRBV24-1; j_call: TRBJ1-2; d_call: .; cdr3_nt: TGTGCCACCAGTGATGCGGACAAAACCTATGGCTACACCTTC; cdr3_aa: CATSDADKTYGYTF
v_call: TRBV19; j_call: TRBJ1-5; d_call: .; cdr3_nt: TGTGCCAGTAGTATAGAAGGGCAGGAAAATCAGCCCCAGCATTTT; cdr3_aa: CASSIEGQENQPQHF
v_call: TRBV5-5; j_call: TRBJ1-4; d_call: .; cdr3_nt: TGTGCCAGCAGCTTTGCCATTCCGGGGGAAAAACTGTTTTTT; cdr3_aa: CASSFAIPGEKLFF
v_call: TRBV4-2; j_call: TRBJ1-5; d_call: .; cdr3_nt: TGTGCCAGCAGCCAAGATCTAGCAGGGTATCAGCCCCAGCATTTT; cdr3_aa: CASSQDLAGYQPQHF
v_call: TRBV9; j_call: TRBJ2-5; d_call: TRBD1; cdr3_nt: TGTGCCAGCAGCTGGGCTCAGGGGGCCGGAGAGACCCAGTACTTC; cdr3_aa: CASSWAQGAGETQYF
v_call: TRBV2; j_call: TRBJ2-6; d_call: TRBD1; cdr3_nt: TGTGCCAGCAGTCAGGGACAGGGGTTTGGGGCCAACGTCCTGACTTTC; cdr3_aa: CASSQGQGFGANVLTF
v_call: TRBV19; j_call: TRBJ1-2; d_call: TRBD1; cdr3_nt: TGTGCCAGTAGTATCGGGACAGGTGACTATGGCTACACCTTC; cdr3_aa: CASSIGTGDYGYTF
v_call: TRBV18; j_call: TRBJ2-4; d_call: TRBD1; cdr3_nt: TGTGCCAGCTCACCAAGGGGGCTCAGGGAAAACATTCAGTACTTC; cdr3_aa: CASSPRGLRENIQYF
v_call: TRBV30; j_call: TRBJ1-1; d_call: .; cdr3_nt: TGTGCCTGGAGTGGGACAGTCCGAGCTGAAGCTTTCTTT; cdr3_aa: CAWSGTVRAEAFF
v_call: TRBV4-3; j_call: TRBJ2-3; d_call: .; cdr3_nt: TGCGCCAGCAGCCAAGTGGTTCTAGATACGCAGTATTTT; cdr3_aa: CASSQVVLDTQYF
v_call: TRBV6-1; j_call: TRBJ2-7; d_call: .; cdr3_nt: TGTGCCAGCAGTGAAGCCGGCAGGGCTCCCTACGAGCAGTACTTC; cdr3_aa: CASSEAGRAPYEQYF
v_call: TRBV7-2; j_call: TRBJ2-5; d_call: .; cdr3_nt: TGTGCCAGCAGTTTTGGGGGACTGGAGACCCAGTACTTC; cdr3_aa: CASSFGGLETQYF
v_call: TRBV13; j_call: TRBJ2-7; d_call: TRBD2; cdr3_nt: TGTGCCAGCAGCTCGGGGGGGTACGAGCAGTACTTC; cdr3_aa: CASSSGGYEQYF
v_call: TRBV6-6; j_call: TRBJ1-6; d_call: .; cdr3_nt: TGTGCCAGCAGTTACTCTAATTCACCCCTCCACTTT; cdr3_aa: CASSYSNSPLHF
v_call: TRBV6-5; j_call: TRBJ2-5; d_call: TRBD2; cdr3_nt: TGTGCCAGCAGTTATGCGGGGGGAGGTGCGACCCAGTACTTC; cdr3_aa: CASSYAGGGATQYF
v_call: TRBV5-6; j_call: TRBJ2-7; d_call: .; cdr3_nt: TGTGCCAGCAGCCGGGTTCGCTACGAGCAGTACTTC; cdr3_aa: CASSRVRYEQYF
v_call: TRBV2; j_call: TRBJ1-1; d_call: TRBD1; cdr3_nt: TGTGCCAGTCATGGGGACAGGTTCCGTCGGGACACTGAAGCTTTCTTT; cdr3_aa: CASHGDRFRRDTEAFF